These 30 T cell receptor beta chains were all obtained from the same sample, sequenced in a study of OX40 agonist ivuxolimab in advanced cancers. TCRdb's table, derived via immunoSEQ multiplex PCR, lists solely in-frame clones and lacks some. Of some 41,000 clones listed, about 88% were seen once; the top ten hold 13%. Sequencing used CD4+ or CD8+ T cells sorted from blood, obtained in a trial of the OX40 agonist ivuxolimab. Every receptor here comes from an adult with an advanced solid tumor such as melanoma, head and neck, liver or kidney cancer.

The V and J genes are TRBV5-4 and TRBJ2-2; no clear D. Per germline, CDR1 SGHNT and CDR2 YYREEE (reference sequence). The CDR3 has 14 residues. V lost 2 bases to trimming and J lost 2 bases, with 7 bases between them. The CDR3 DNA sequence: TGTGCCAGCAGCTTTTTGACTAACACCGGGGAGCTGTTTTTT. The encoded protein is CASSFLTNTGELFF.

The genes are TRBV6-5 and TRBJ2-4, with D tentatively TRBD1 (5 bases). The V end was cut by 7 bases, the J end by 3 bases, with 10 bases between. Germline loops: CDR1 MNHEY, CDR2 SVGAGI. This CDR3 has 13 amino acids. CDR3: CASKGQGKNIQYF. In DNA, the CDR3 is TGTGCCAGCAAAGGTCAGGGCAAAAACATTCAGTACTTC.

This clone is medium-sized (0.01 to 0.1%) within its sample. The chain combines TRBV29-1 with TRBJ2-7; 8 positions agree with TRBD2. From germline, CDR1 is SQVTM and CDR2 ANQGSEA. This CDR3 spans 12 amino acids. J gave up 6 bases and V 4 bases, and 5 bases lay outside the gene matches. The CDR3 region is CSVVERELEQYF. The CDR3 nucleotides are TGCAGCGTTGTCGAGCGGGAGCTCGAGCAGTACTTC.

This clone has just a few counts. The chain links TRBV7-9 to TRBJ2-7; D might be TRBD2 (5 bases). The CDR3 sequence is 14 residues long. Trimming took 5 bases from V and 0 from J, leaving 11 bases between them. The V gene's germline CDR1 is SEHNR and CDR2 FQNEAQ (reference sequence). The CDR3 DNA is TGTGCCAGCAGCGGCACTCGGGGCTCCTACGAGCAGTACTTC. This gives the protein CASSGTRGSYEQYF.

V and J are TRBV4-1 and TRBJ2-2; D unclear. The CDR3 is made up of 13 amino acids. CDR1 is MGHRA, CDR2 YSYEKL, per germline. V was cut by 0 bases and J by 7 bases, with 6 bases left in between. The CDR3 DNA reads as TGCGCCAGCAGCCAAGATCGGCGCGGGGAGCTGTTTTTT. Translating gives CASSQDRRGELFF.

V usage is TRBV25-1 and J usage is TRBJ2-7; the D is unclear. Trimming took 6 bases from V and 3 from J, leaving 12 bases between them. The CDR3 is 13 amino acids. Germline V CDR1 and CDR2: MGHDK, SYGVNS. The CDR3 is CASRPPTLYEQYF. In DNA, the CDR3 is TGTGCCAGCAGGCCACCCACTCTCTACGAGCAGTACTTC.

The chain is built from TRBV19 and TRBJ1-5, with TRBD1 as a possible D gene (6 bases). This CDR3 has 16 residues. Trimming stripped 6 bases from V and 0 bases from J, with 15 bases between. The germline CDR1 and CDR2 sequences are LNHDA and SQIVND (reference sequence). The CDR3, as DNA: TGTGCCAGTAGCAGTAAAGGGGGAGTTAGCAATCAGCCCCAGCATTTT. Protein sequence: CASSSKGGVSNQPQHF.

The CDR3 protein is CASSYPGTSGKAAKNIQYF. The DNA for the CDR3 is TGTGCCAGCAGTTACCCTGGGACTAGCGGAAAGGCGGCCAAAAACATTCAGTACTTC. The chain has TRBV28 and TRBJ2-4, with 11 positions matching TRBD2. CDR3 length: 19 amino acids. Trimming removed 4 bases from V and 1 base from J; junction bases left unmatched: 12. The germline CDR1 and CDR2 sequences are MDHEN and SYDVKM.

This clone was observed a handful of times. This chain connects TRBV19 to TRBJ2-7, with D hard to call. Trimming removed 2 bases at V and 4 bases at J, with 9 bases between. In germline, CDR1 is LNHDA, CDR2 SQIVND (reference sequence). CDR3 length: 13 amino acids. This CDR3 reads CASSITSTYEQYF. CDR3 sequence (DNA): TGTGCCAGTAGTATAACATCGACTTACGAGCAGTACTTC. Using reference TRBV19 and TRBJ2-7 for the parts outside the CDR3, the full variable domain is DGGITQSPKYLFRKEGQNVTLSCEQNLNHDAMYWYRQDPGQGLRLIYYSQIVNDFQKGDIAEGYSVSREKKESFPLTVTSAQKNPTAFYLCASSITSTYEQYFGPGTRLTVT.

Concerning this clone: Other DNA sequences from this sample encode an identical CDR3 as well. This chain uses TRBV9 with TRBJ2-7; a possible D gene is TRBD1 (5 bases). With 7 bases removed from V and 7 bases from J, the gap between germline ends came to 15 bases. The CDR3 has 12 residues. Germline values: CDR1 SGDLS, CDR2 YYNGEE. CDR3 residues: CASGRQGGEQYF. CDR3 in DNA: TGTGCCAGCGGGCGGCAGGGTGGGGAGCAGTACTTC.

The rearrangement uses TRBV10-3 and TRBJ2-3; D is unclear. From germline, CDR1 is ENHRY and CDR2 SYGVKD. Trimming cost V 2 bases and J 3 bases, with 0 bases left between them. The CDR3 is 11 amino acids. The CDR3 protein is CAISETDTQYF. In nucleotides, the CDR3 is TGTGCCATCAGTGAGACAGATACGCAGTATTTT.

The chain recombines TRBV6-6 with TRBJ1-4; D gene ambiguous. The CDR3 covers 16 residues. Trimming took off 2 bases at V and 5 bases at J, with 15 bases between the two ends. Per germline, CDR1 MNHNY and CDR2 SVGAGI (reference sequence). CDR3 sequence: CASSYADGSRNEKLFF. The CDR3, as DNA: TGTGCCAGCAGTTACGCCGACGGTTCTAGGAATGAAAAACTGTTTTTT.

V usage is TRBV5-1 and J usage is TRBJ1-4; D gene unclear. Looked up from germline, CDR1 is SGHRS and CDR2 is YFSETQ. The germline V and J ends were trimmed by 9 bases and 4 bases, with 22 bases remaining between them. The CDR3 runs to 16 residues. The DNA for the CDR3 is TGCGCCACCCTTCCCCCGAGGGCGGCTGTTAATGAAAAACTGTTTTTT. Its protein product is CATLPPRAAVNEKLFF.

This chain connects TRBV27 to TRBJ2-1; no definite D call. Germline V CDR1 and CDR2: MNHEY, SMNVEV (reference sequence). The V gene lost 2 bases and the J gene lost 2 bases, with 7 bases spanning the gap. The CDR3 contains 14 residues. This chain's CDR3 is CASSLSPAYNEQFF. The CDR3 DNA is TGTGCCAGCAGTTTAAGTCCAGCCTACAATGAGCAGTTCTTC.

The chain joins TRBV29-1 to TRBJ2-7, with 7 bases identical to TRBD2. Germline V CDR1 and CDR2: SQVTM, ANQGSEA. The V and J ends lost 6 bases and 3 bases, in that order; junction bases with no gene match: 11. This CDR3 has 14 amino acids. CDR3 loop: CSVAGTTKGYEQYF. For the CDR3, the DNA is TGCAGCGTGGCCGGGACTACCAAAGGCTACGAGCAGTACTTC.

This clone counts as medium-sized (0.01 to 0.1%). The J gene is TRBJ2-5, the V gene TRBV14; D is ambiguous. The CDR3 contains 12 residues. Germline values: CDR1 SGHDN, CDR2 FVKESK. Trimming stripped 1 base from V and 6 bases from J, with 6 bases between. DNA of the CDR3: TGTGCCAGCAGCCAAGTTTTGAAGACCCAGTACTTC. Translation gives CASSQVLKTQYF.

V gene TRBV28 combines with J gene TRBJ2-7; D is unresolved. The CDR3 is made up of 11 amino acids. Germline V gene lookup returns CDR1 MDHEN and CDR2 SYDVKM. Trimming removed 5 bases at V and 2 bases at J, with 4 bases between. CDR3: CASSTPYEQYF. DNA of the CDR3: TGTGCCAGCAGTACCCCCTACGAGCAGTACTTC. Combining the CDR3 with reference TRBV28 and TRBJ2-7 gives the whole variable domain DVKVTQSSRYLVKRTGEKVFLECVQDMDHENMFWYRQDPGLGLRLIYFSYDVKMKEKGDIPEGYSVSREKKERFSLILESASTNQTSMYLCASSTPYEQYFGPGTRLTVT.

The genes are TRBV5-1 and TRBJ2-5; D gene uncertain. With 1 base removed from V and 2 bases from J, the gap between germline ends came to 9 bases. Germline loops: CDR1 SGHRS, CDR2 YFSETQ. The CDR3 consists of 14 residues. CDR3 in DNA: TGCGCCAGCAGCTTGCGCCCTGAACAAGAGACCCAGTACTTC. This translates into CASSLRPEQETQYF.

V is TRBV27 and J is TRBJ1-5, with D possibly matching TRBD1 (5 bases). Germline V gene data show CDR1 as MNHEY and CDR2 as SMNVEV (reference sequence). Deletions cut 2 bases from V and 10 bases from J, with 9 bases between. This CDR3 is 12 amino acids long. The CDR3 bases are TGTGCCAGCAGTTTACTCGGGGGACCCCAGCATTTT. Protein: CASSLLGGPQHF.

V and J are TRBV7-3 and TRBJ2-3; a weak D match, TRBD2 (5 bases). The ends were cut back, 1 base at V and 4 bases at J, with 12 bases in the middle. Germline CDR1 reads SGHTA; CDR2 reads FQGTGA. The CDR3 sequence is 15 residues long. CDR3 region: CASSLNLLEADTQYF. CDR3 DNA: TGTGCCAGCAGCTTAAACCTACTAGAAGCAGATACGCAGTATTTT.

This chain links TRBV10-1 with TRBJ1-3; D call uncertain. The germline gives CDR1 WNHNN, CDR2 SYGVQD (reference sequence). The germline V and J ends were trimmed by 3 bases and 1 base, with 13 bases remaining between them. This CDR3 spans 16 amino acids. CDR3 protein: CASSDPAVGSGNTIYF. For the CDR3, the DNA is TGCGCCAGCAGTGACCCGGCCGTGGGTTCTGGAAACACCATATATTTT.

The gene calls are TRBV18 and TRBJ2-1, with unresolved D. The CDR3 is made up of 12 amino acids. Germline V CDR1 and CDR2: KGHSH, LQKENI. V lost 2 bases and J 7 bases, leaving 6 bases between the germline ends. In nucleotides, the CDR3 is TGTGCCAGCTCACCAGACTCGAATGAGCAGTTCTTC. Amino acid sequence: CASSPDSNEQFF.

The chain employs TRBV6-1 and TRBJ2-1; 8 bases are shared with TRBD1. Germline-derived CDR1 and CDR2 are MNHNS and SASEGT. The CDR3 is 17 amino acids. V lost 4 bases, J lost 2 bases, and 10 bases stayed unmatched. The CDR3, as DNA: TGTGCCAGCAGTGTCCTCTGGGGGACAGGTGCCTACAATGAGCAGTTCTTC. As protein: CASSVLWGTGAYNEQFF.

This clone counts as medium-sized. This sequence joins TRBV2 and TRBJ2-2; TRBD1 matches at 11 bases. Germline CDR1 reads SNHLY; CDR2 reads FYNNEI. The CDR3 runs 15 residues. V lost 5 bases and J lost 4; bases outside the gene matches: 3. The DNA of the CDR3 is TGTGCCAGCAGTTACGGGACAGGGGGCACCGGGGAGCTGTTTTTT. This sequence encodes CASSYGTGGTGELFF.

This sequence joins TRBV7-3 and TRBJ2-5; D remains ambiguous. This CDR3 is built from 14 residues. Trimming removed 2 bases at V and 1 base at J, with 8 bases between. Per the germline V gene, CDR1 is SGHTA and CDR2 is FQGTGA. The CDR3 here is CASSLAGGQETQYF. The CDR3 DNA sequence: TGTGCCAGCAGCTTAGCTGGTGGCCAAGAGACCCAGTACTTC. Full variable domain (remainder filled in from reference TRBV7-3 and TRBJ2-5): GAGVSQTPSNKVTEKGKYVELRCDPISGHTALYWYRQSLGQGPEFLIYFQGTGAADDSGLPNDRFFAVRPEGSVSTLKIQRTERGDSAVYLCASSLAGGQETQYFGPGTRLLVL.

The chain recombines TRBV15 with TRBJ1-5, with 9 bases matching TRBD1. CDR1 and CDR2 (germline): LNHNV, YYDKDF (reference sequence). The CDR3 runs to 19 residues. The ends lost 4 bases at V and 0 bases at J; junction bases unmatched: 13. CDR3 protein: CATSILPGQGGYSNQPQHF. DNA for the CDR3: TGTGCCACCAGCATACTACCGGGACAGGGAGGTTATAGCAATCAGCCCCAGCATTTT.

The genes are TRBV7-9 and TRBJ2-7; no firm D call. Trimming removed 0 bases from V and 3 bases from J, with 6 bases in between. The CDR3 spans 13 residues. Germline V lookup: CDR1 SEHNR, CDR2 FQNEAQ (reference sequence). The DNA for the CDR3 is TGTGCCAGCAGCTTAGCGTCCCTCTACGAGCAGTACTTC. This translates into CASSLASLYEQYF.

The rearrangement uses TRBV5-1 and TRBJ1-4; D possibly corresponds to TRBD1 (5 bases). CDR3 length: 16 amino acids. Looked up from germline, CDR1 is SGHRS and CDR2 is YFSETQ. Trimming took 4 bases from V and 5 from J, leaving 18 bases between them. CDR3 coding DNA: TGCGCCAGCAGCGTAGCCCGGGACCGGAAAAATGAAAAACTGTTTTTT. Its translation is CASSVARDRKNEKLFF.

The chain couples TRBV2 to TRBJ1-1; D is possibly TRBD1 (5 bases). Per germline, CDR1 SNHLY and CDR2 FYNNEI. This CDR3 has 14 amino acids. V shed 6 bases and J shed 7 bases, with 18 bases lying between them. This CDR3 is CASSFQGRDGEAFF. DNA of the CDR3: TGTGCCAGCAGCTTTCAGGGCCGGGACGGTGAAGCTTTCTTT. The full variable domain, rest sourced from reference TRBV2 and TRBJ1-1, is EPEVTQTPSHQVTQMGQEVILRCVPISNHLYFYWYRQILGQKVEFLVSFYNNEISEKSEIFDDQFSVERPDGSNFTLKIRSTKLEDSAMYFCASSFQGRDGEAFFGQGTRLTVV.

This chain joins TRBV7-3 and TRBJ2-3, with D uncertain. The CDR3 consists of 15 residues. Trimming left V 6 bases short and J 2 bases short, with 15 bases between. CDR1 is SGHTA, CDR2 FQGTGA, per germline. The CDR3 bases are TGTGCCAGCAGTAAGGTGGGGAACCCCACAGATACGCAGTATTTT. Protein sequence: CASSKVGNPTDTQYF.